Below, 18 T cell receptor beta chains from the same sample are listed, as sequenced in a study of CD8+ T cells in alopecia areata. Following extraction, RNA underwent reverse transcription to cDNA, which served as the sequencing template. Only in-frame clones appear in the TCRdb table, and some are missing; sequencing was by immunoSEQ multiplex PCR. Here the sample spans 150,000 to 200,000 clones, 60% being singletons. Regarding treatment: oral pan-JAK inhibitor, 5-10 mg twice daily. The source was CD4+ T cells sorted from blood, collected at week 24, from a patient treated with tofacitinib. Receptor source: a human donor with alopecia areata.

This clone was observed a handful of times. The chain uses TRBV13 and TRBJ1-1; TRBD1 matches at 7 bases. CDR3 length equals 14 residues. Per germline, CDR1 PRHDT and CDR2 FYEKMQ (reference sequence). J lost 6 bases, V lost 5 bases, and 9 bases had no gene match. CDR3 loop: CASSPPTGEPEAFF. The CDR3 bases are TGTGCCAGCAGCCCTCCAACAGGGGAGCCTGAAGCTTTCTTT.

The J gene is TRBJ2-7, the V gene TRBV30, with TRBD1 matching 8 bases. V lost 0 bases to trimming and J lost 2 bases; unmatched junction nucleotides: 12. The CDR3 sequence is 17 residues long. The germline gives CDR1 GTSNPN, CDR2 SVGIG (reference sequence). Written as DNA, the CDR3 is TGTGCCTGGAGTGTTTTGTCCAGGGGGCTCGTAACCTACGAGCAGTACTTC. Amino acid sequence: CAWSVLSRGLVTYEQYF.

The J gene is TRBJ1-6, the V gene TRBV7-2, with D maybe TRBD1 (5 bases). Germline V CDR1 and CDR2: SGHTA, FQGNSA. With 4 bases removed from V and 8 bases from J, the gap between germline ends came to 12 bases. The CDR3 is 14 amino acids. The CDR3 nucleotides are TGTGCCAGCAGCTCACCTGAGGGGTATTCACCCCTCCACTTT. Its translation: CASSSPEGYSPLHF.

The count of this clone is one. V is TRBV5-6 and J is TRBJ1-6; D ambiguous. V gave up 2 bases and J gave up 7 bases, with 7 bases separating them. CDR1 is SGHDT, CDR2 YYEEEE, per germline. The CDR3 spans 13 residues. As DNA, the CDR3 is TGTGCCAGCAGCTTTCTGGGGAATTCACCCCTCCACTTT. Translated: CASSFLGNSPLHF.

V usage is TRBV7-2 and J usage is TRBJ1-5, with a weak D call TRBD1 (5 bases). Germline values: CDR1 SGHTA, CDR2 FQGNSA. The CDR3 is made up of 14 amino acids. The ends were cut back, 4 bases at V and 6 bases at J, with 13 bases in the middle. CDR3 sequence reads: CASSSGLTTQPQHF. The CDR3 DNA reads TGTGCCAGCAGCTCGGGACTAACAACTCAGCCCCAGCATTTT.

CDR3 DNA sequence: TGTGCCAGCAGTGACAGGACACTGGGAGAGCAGTACTTC. Its translation is CASSDRTLGEQYF. V usage is TRBV2 and J usage is TRBJ2-7, with D possibly TRBD1 on 5 matching bases. V shed 3 bases and J shed 7 bases, with 13 bases lying between them. The CDR3 sequence is 13 residues long. In germline, CDR1 is SNHLY, CDR2 FYNNEI.

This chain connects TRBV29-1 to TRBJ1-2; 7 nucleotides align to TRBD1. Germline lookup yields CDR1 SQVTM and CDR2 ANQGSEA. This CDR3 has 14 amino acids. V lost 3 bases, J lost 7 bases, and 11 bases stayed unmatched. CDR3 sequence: CSVDKPGQRSGYTF. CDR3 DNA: TGCAGCGTTGACAAACCGGGACAGAGATCTGGCTACACCTTC.

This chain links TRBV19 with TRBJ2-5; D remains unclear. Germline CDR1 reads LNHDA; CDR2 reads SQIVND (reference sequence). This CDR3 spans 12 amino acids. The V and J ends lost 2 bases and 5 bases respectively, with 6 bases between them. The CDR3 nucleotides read TGTGCCAGTAGTATACACCGGGAGACCCAGTACTTC. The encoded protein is CASSIHRETQYF.

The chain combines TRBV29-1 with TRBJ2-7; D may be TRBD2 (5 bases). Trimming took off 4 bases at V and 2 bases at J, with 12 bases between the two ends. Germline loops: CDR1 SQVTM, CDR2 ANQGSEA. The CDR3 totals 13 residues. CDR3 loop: CSVGGRAAYEQYF. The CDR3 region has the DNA TGCAGCGTTGGTGGGCGGGCCGCCTACGAGCAGTACTTC.

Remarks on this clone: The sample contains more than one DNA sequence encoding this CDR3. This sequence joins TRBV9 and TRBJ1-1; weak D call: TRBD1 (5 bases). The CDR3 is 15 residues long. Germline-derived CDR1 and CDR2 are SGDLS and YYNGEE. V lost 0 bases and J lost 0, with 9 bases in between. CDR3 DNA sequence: TGTGCCAGCAGCGTAGTCGGGGGGATGAACACTGAAGCTTTCTTT. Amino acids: CASSVVGGMNTEAFF. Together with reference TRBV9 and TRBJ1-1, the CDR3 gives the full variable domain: DSGVTQTPKHLITATGQRVTLRCSPRSGDLSVYWYQQSLDQGLQFLIQYYNGEERAKGNILERFSAQQFPDLHSELNLSSLELGDSALYFCASSVVGGMNTEAFFGQGTRLTVV.

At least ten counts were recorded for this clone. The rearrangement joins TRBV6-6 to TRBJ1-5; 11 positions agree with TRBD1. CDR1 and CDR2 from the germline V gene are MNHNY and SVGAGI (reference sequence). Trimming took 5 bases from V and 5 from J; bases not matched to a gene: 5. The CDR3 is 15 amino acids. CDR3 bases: TGTGCCAGCAGTCGGGACAGGGGGTCGGATCAGCCCCAGCATTTT. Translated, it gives CASSRDRGSDQPQHF.

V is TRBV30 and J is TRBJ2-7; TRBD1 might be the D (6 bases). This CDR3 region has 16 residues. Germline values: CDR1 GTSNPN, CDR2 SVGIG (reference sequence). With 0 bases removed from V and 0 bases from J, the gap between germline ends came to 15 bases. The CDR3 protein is CAWSVVGQGLSYEQYF. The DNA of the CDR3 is TGTGCCTGGAGTGTGGTTGGGCAGGGGCTCTCCTACGAGCAGTACTTC.

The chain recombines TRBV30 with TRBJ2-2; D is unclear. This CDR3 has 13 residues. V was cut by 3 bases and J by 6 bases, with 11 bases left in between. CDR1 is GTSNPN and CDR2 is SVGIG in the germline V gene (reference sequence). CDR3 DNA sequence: TGTGCCTGGAGGAGTTTTCGTTCCGGGGAGCTGTTTTTT. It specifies CAWRSFRSGELFF.

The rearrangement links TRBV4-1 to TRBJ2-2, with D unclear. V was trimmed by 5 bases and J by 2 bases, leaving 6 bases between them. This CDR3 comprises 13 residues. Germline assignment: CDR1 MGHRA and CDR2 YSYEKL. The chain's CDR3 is CASSVLNTGELFF. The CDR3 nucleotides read TGCGCCAGCAGCGTCCTCAACACCGGGGAGCTGTTTTTT.

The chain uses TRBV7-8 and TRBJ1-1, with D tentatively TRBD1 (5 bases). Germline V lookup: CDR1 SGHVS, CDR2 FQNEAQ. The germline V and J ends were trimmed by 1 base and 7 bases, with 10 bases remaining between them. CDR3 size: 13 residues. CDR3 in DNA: TGTGCCAGCAGCTTAGGAGGGGACGGTGAAGCTTTCTTT. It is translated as CASSLGGDGEAFF.

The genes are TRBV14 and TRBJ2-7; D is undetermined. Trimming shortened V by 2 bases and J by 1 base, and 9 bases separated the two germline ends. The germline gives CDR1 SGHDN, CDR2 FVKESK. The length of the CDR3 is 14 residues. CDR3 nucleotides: TGTGCCAGCAGCCAACAGACCGTTTCCTACGAGCAGTACTTC. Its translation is CASSQQTVSYEQYF.

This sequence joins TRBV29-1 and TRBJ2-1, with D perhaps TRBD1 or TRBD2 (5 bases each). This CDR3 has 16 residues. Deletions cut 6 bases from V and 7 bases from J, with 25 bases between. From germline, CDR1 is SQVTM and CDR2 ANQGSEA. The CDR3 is CSVATPGPSLGNEQFF. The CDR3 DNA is TGCAGCGTCGCAACCCCGGGACCTAGCCTGGGGAATGAGCAGTTCTTC.

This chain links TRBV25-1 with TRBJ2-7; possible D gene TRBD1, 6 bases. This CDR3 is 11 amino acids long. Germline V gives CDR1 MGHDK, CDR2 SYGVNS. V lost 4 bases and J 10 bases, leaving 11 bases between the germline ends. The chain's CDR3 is CASSGRGIQYF. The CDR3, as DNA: TGTGCCAGCAGTGGAAGGGGGATACAGTACTTC.